This T cell receptor beta chain was sequenced for a study of T cells in Graves' hyperthyroidism and ophthalmopathy. Study-wide results and limits: Most thyroid clonotypes with frequency above 0.001 were detected in blood. The model predicted ophthalmopathy a median approximately seven months before onset.

Germline lookup yields CDR1 SNHLY and CDR2 FYNNEI. The CDR3 length is 14 residues. The ends were cut back, 6 bases at V and 0 bases at J, with 9 bases in the middle. In this sample, this clonotype turned up many times. Antigen: not known. The investigators amplified TCR beta CDR3 regions from RNA transcripts. The TCR CDR3 was amplified in a first-round RT-PCR using the HTBI primer set. TCRdb ran MiXCR on the multiplex PCR reads and lists one entry per CDR3 protein. This sample has around 340,000 distinct CDR3 sequences, with 21% found just once. This sequence was found in a woman aged 45 to 65 with Graves' hyperthyroidism. Sequenced input: blood. The chain recombines TRBV2 with TRBJ1-5; D remains ambiguous. CDR3 protein: CASRVTHSNQPQHF. CDR3 in DNA: TGTGCCAGCAGGGTAACCCATAGCAATCAGCCCCAGCATTTT.